The 18 T cell receptor beta chains below all came from one sample that was sequenced in a study of blood T cells in healthy people across ages. Next came a second PCR, run for about 6 to 11 cycles, which used a sample-barcoded 5' primer along with a J-beta primer mix. TCRdb used MiXCR to reprocess the 5' RACE reads, holding one entry per CDR3 protein. The data contain approximately 1,000,000 distinct CDR3 sequences, roughly two fifths of them seen just once; the ten biggest clones take up roughly 13%. Material for sequencing was blood. The receptor source for this set is a man aged 18-30 years in good health.

This chain joins TRBV20-1 and TRBJ1-1; D unclear. Germline V CDR1 and CDR2: DFQATT, SNEGSKA (reference sequence). The CDR3 sequence is 13 residues long. Trimming stripped 1 base from V and 0 bases from J, with 6 bases between. The CDR3 DNA follows: TGCAGTGCTAGAGTGAGTCTGAACACTGAAGCTTTCTTT. Translated: CSARVSLNTEAFF.

V and J are TRBV25-1 and TRBJ2-5; D uncertain. Trimming pared 3 bases from V and 5 bases from J, leaving 13 bases between. This CDR3 spans 14 amino acids. Germline V lookup: CDR1 MGHDK, CDR2 SYGVNS. In DNA form, the CDR3 reads TGTGCCAGCAGTGACGAGACGTCCTCGGAGACCCAGTACTTC. Amino acids: CASSDETSSETQYF.

This clonotype has a handful of counts. The V and J genes are TRBV10-2 and TRBJ2-5; the match to TRBD1 covers 7 bases. Germline V gene sequence: CDR1 WSHSY, CDR2 SAAADI. Losses at the gene ends were 7 bases for V and 1 base for J; bases not matched to a gene: 6. The CDR3 totals 14 residues. In DNA form, the CDR3 reads TGCGCCAGCAAGAACAGGGGTCGCCAAGAGACCCAGTACTTC. It is translated as CASKNRGRQETQYF.

This clonotype showed up just a few times. V gene TRBV25-1 combines with J gene TRBJ1-2; maybe TRBD1 (6 bases). Germline V CDR1 and CDR2: MGHDK, SYGVNS. V gave up 8 bases and J gave up 4 bases, with 11 bases separating them. CDR3 length equals 12 residues. The CDR3 reads CASYRVRYGYTF. The DNA for the CDR3 is TGTGCCAGCTACAGGGTTCGCTATGGCTACACCTTC.

This clonotype has just a few counts. The rearrangement joins TRBV2 to TRBJ1-5, with D possibly matching TRBD1 (6 bases). Germline V CDR1 and CDR2: SNHLY, FYNNEI. This CDR3 contains 17 residues. V was pared by 4 bases and J by 2 bases, with 18 bases between. Here the CDR3 reads CASSVLRGWGGNQPQHF. In DNA form, the CDR3 reads TGTGCCAGCAGTGTGTTGAGGGGGTGGGGTGGCAATCAGCCCCAGCATTTT.

The chain uses TRBV9 and TRBJ2-7, with D unresolved. Deletions cut 0 bases from V and 7 bases from J, with 14 bases between. CDR1 SGDLS and CDR2 YYNGEE come from the germline V gene. This CDR3 has 14 amino acids. The CDR3 sequence: CASSVGWSEAEQYF. The CDR3 DNA reads as TGTGCCAGCAGCGTAGGTTGGTCTGAGGCTGAGCAGTACTTC.

This clonotype appeared a few times. The CDR3 bases are TGTGCCAGCAGCCGACAGGCTAATAATGAAAAACTGTTTTTT. Translation: CASSRQANNEKLFF. V gene TRBV7-9 combines with J gene TRBJ1-4; perhaps TRBD1 as D (6 bases). CDR3 size: 14 residues. Looked up from germline, CDR1 is SEHNR and CDR2 is FQNEAQ (reference sequence). Trimming left V 5 bases short and J 4 bases short, with 11 bases between.

As regards this clonotype: A read error may account for a junction end that differs from germline. J is TRBJ2-1 and V is TRBV15, with TRBD2 matching 7 bases. CDR3 length: 13 residues. The V gene's germline CDR1 is LNHNV and CDR2 YYDKDF (reference sequence). The DNA of the CDR3 is TGTGCCACCGGCAGGGAGGGAGCGGAGACCCAGTTCTTC. It specifies CATGREGAETQFF. The variable domain in full, completed from reference TRBV15 and TRBJ2-1, reads DAMVIQNPRYQVTQFGKPVTLSCSQTLNHNVMYWYQQKSSQAPKLLFHYYDKDFNNEADTPDNFQSRRPNTSFCFLDIRSPGLGDTAMYLCATGREGAETQFFGPGTRLTVL.

The chain employs TRBV6-6 and TRBJ2-7; possible D gene TRBD1, 6 bases. From germline, CDR1 is MNHNY and CDR2 SVGAGI (reference sequence). The CDR3 length is 15 residues. Trimming pared 4 bases from V and 0 bases from J, leaving 13 bases between. The CDR3 sequence: CASSFFRDISYEQYF. In DNA form, the CDR3 reads TGTGCCAGCAGTTTCTTCCGGGACATCTCCTACGAGCAGTACTTC.

This clonotype was counted once. This chain connects TRBV9 to TRBJ2-7; 7 bases are shared with TRBD2. The CDR3 contains 14 residues. CDR1 SGDLS and CDR2 YYNGEE come from the germline V gene. With 3 bases clipped from V and 7 bases from J, the junction kept 10 bases outside the gene matches. CDR3 residues: CASSGGEGWQEQYF. The CDR3 DNA follows: TGTGCCAGCAGCGGAGGGGAGGGTTGGCAAGAGCAGTACTTC.

This clonotype was observed a few times. V and J are TRBV5-5 and TRBJ2-3, with D unclear. V was pared by 6 bases and J by 0 bases, with 11 bases between. The CDR3 is 14 residues long. Germline CDR1 is SGHKS and CDR2 is YYEKEE (reference sequence). The CDR3 here is CASILLDSTDTQYF. CDR3 sequence (DNA): TGTGCCAGCATCCTCCTAGACAGCACAGATACGCAGTATTTT. The full variable domain, its missing parts supplied by reference TRBV5-5 and TRBJ2-3, is DAGVTQSPTHLIKTRGQQVTLRCSPISGHKSVSWYQQVLGQGPQFIFQYYEKEERGRGNFPDRFSARQFPNYSSELNVNALLLGDSALYLCASILLDSTDTQYFGPGTRLTVL.

This chain uses TRBV4-2 with TRBJ2-1; tentatively, D is TRBD2 (6 bases). This CDR3 is built from 15 residues. Germline V gene data show CDR1 as LGHNA and CDR2 as YNFKEQ. Trimming stripped 0 bases from V and 9 bases from J, with 15 bases between. The CDR3 DNA follows: TGTGCCAGCAGCCAAGAAGTTAGGACTACCAGTGAGCAGTTCTTC. Its protein is CASSQEVRTTSEQFF.

The rearrangement joins TRBV12-5 to TRBJ2-1; D call uncertain. This CDR3 region has 15 residues. Looked up from germline, CDR1 is LGHNT and CDR2 is FRNRAP. V gave up 1 base and J gave up 3 bases, with 10 bases separating them. CDR3 protein: CASGLEGTFYNEQFF. CDR3 in DNA: TGTGCTAGTGGTTTGGAGGGTACCTTCTACAATGAGCAGTTCTTC.

The chain employs TRBV6-2 or TRBV6-3 and TRBJ2-5, with unresolved D. CDR1 and CDR2 from the germline V gene are MNHEY and SVGEGT. This CDR3 comprises 14 residues. Trimming took 7 bases from V and 7 from J, leaving 19 bases between them. As DNA, the CDR3 is TGTGCCAGCATCCCCCGTCTGGGGTTAGGGACCCAGTACTTC. Encoded protein: CASIPRLGLGTQYF.

CDR3 sequence reads: CASSFSRGELFF. CDR3 bases: TGTGCCAGCAGCTTTTCGAGAGGGGAGCTGTTTTTT. V is TRBV5-8 and J is TRBJ2-2; D is undetermined. The V and J ends lost 2 bases and 8 bases respectively, with 7 bases between them. The CDR3 has 12 amino acids. The germline gives CDR1 SGHTS, CDR2 YDEGEE.

As regards this clonotype: One end of the junction does not line up with germline, which may come from a read error. V gene TRBV28 combines with J gene TRBJ2-1; 11 bases match TRBD2. Germline V gene sequence: CDR1 MDHEN, CDR2 SYDVKM. The CDR3 sequence is 17 residues long. The CDR3 loop is CTSSSETSGEFDNEQFF. The CDR3 DNA is TGTACCAGCAGTTCCGAGACTAGCGGGGAGTTTGACAATGAGCAGTTCTTC.

This clonotype has a handful of counts. This chain connects TRBV7-8 to TRBJ2-1, with D possibly TRBD1 on 5 matching bases. Trimming took 1 base from V and 4 from J, leaving 8 bases between them. In germline, CDR1 is SGHVS, CDR2 FQNEAQ. The CDR3 has 14 amino acids. CDR3: CASSLVDRYNEQFF. The CDR3 DNA reads TGTGCCAGCAGCTTAGTTGACAGATACAATGAGCAGTTCTTC.

This clonotype was found a few times. CDR3 DNA sequence: TGTGCCAGCAGTTTTCGGCTAGCGGGGGGGGACATTCAGTACTTC. Amino acids: CASSFRLAGGDIQYF. The gene calls are TRBV27 and TRBJ2-4; 12 nucleotides align to TRBD2. V dropped 3 bases and J dropped 8; count of bases not matched to a gene: 5. The germline gives CDR1 MNHEY, CDR2 SMNVEV (reference sequence). This CDR3 comprises 15 residues.